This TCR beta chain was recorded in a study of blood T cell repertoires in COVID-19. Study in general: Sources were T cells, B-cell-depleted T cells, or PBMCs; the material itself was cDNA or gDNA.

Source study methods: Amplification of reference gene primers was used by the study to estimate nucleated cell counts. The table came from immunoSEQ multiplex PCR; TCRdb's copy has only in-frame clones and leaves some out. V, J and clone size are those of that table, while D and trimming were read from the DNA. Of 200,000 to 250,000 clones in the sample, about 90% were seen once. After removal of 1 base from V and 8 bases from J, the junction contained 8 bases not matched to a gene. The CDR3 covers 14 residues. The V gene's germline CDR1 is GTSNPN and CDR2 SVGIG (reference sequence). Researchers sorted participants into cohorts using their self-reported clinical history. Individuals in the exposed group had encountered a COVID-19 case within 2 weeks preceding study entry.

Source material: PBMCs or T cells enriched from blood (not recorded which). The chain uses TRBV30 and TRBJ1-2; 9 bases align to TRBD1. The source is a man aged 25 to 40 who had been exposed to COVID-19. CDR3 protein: CAWSEETGGGGYTF. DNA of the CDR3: TGTGCCTGGAGTGAGGAAACAGGGGGCGGCGGCTACACCTTC.